These 17 T cell receptor beta chains were all obtained from the same sample, sequenced in a study of T cell therapy after organ transplantation. Time point meaning: 20-29 weeks after completion of therapy. The repertoire was sequenced with immunoSEQ multiplex PCR; TCRdb's copy has only in-frame clones and lacks some. This table has around 20,000 clones, 65% to 85% appearing once. The antigens these receptors bind are not known. The source material was CD8+ T cells from blood, sampled after autologous CMV-specific T cell therapy. These TCRs come from a human patient who had received a solid organ transplant and had CMV disease. Some T cells may be transferred from the graft donor.

This chain uses TRBV18 with TRBJ2-7; 9 nucleotides align to TRBD2. The germline gives CDR1 KGHSH, CDR2 LQKENI. There are 16 residues in the CDR3. J lost 1 base, V lost 4 bases, and 8 bases had no gene match. CDR3 sequence (DNA): TGTGCCAGCTCACGCCCGTTTAGCGGGGGATCCTACGAGCAGTACTTC. It is translated as CASSRPFSGGSYEQYF.

The chain recombines TRBV6-1 with TRBJ2-7; TRBD1 matches at 8 bases. The CDR3 spans 15 residues. V was pared by 2 bases and J by 1 base, with 4 bases of the junction left unmatched. CDR1 and CDR2 from the germline V gene are MNHNS and SASEGT. The CDR3 region is CASSEQGAGSYEQYF. CDR3 bases: TGTGCCAGCAGTGAACAGGGGGCAGGGTCCTACGAGCAGTACTTC.

The chain couples TRBV4-3 to TRBJ1-1, with D perhaps matching TRBD1 (5 bases). Germline CDR1 LGHNA, CDR2 YSLEER. The CDR3 spans 17 residues. V lost 0 bases and J lost 0, with 14 bases in between. The DNA for the CDR3 is TGCGCCAGCAGCCAAGATAGGCAGGGAGTCATGAACACTGAAGCTTTCTTT. This translates into CASSQDRQGVMNTEAFF.

The chain combines TRBV5-3 with TRBJ2-7, with D hard to call. TRBV5-3 is sorted into the ORF group, with uncertain function. V lost 8 bases, J lost 4 bases, and 16 bases lay in between. This CDR3 has 13 residues. CDR3 nucleotide sequence: TGTGCCAGCAGCCCGGGCTACAAGTACGAGCAGTACTTC. Its translation: CASSPGYKYEQYF.

The chain couples TRBV13 to TRBJ2-3; either TRBD1 or TRBD2 may fit D (5 bases each). V lost 4 bases and J lost 2, with 10 bases in between. This CDR3 has 14 amino acids. Germline CDR1 and CDR2: PRHDT and FYEKMQ (reference sequence). In nucleotides, the CDR3 is TGTGCCAGCAGCTGGGGGACCACCACAGATACGCAGTATTTT. Translation: CASSWGTTTDTQYF.

The chain employs TRBV7-6 and TRBJ2-1, with TRBD2 matching over 12 bases. This CDR3 spans 16 amino acids. J lost 8 bases, V lost 4 bases, and 9 bases had no gene match. Germline V gene sequence: CDR1 SGHVS, CDR2 FNYEAQ. CDR3 loop: CASSSMTSGSGDEQFF. CDR3 DNA sequence: TGTGCCAGCAGCTCGATGACTAGCGGGAGTGGCGATGAGCAGTTCTTC.

CDR3 amino acids: CASSTRWGGNEKLFF. The CDR3 nucleotides are TGTGCCAGCAGCACCCGTTGGGGGGGGAATGAAAAACTGTTTTTT. The V and J genes are TRBV9 and TRBJ1-4; possibly TRBD1 for D (5 bases). V was cut by 4 bases and J by 5 bases, with 15 bases left in between. Per the germline V gene, CDR1 is SGDLS and CDR2 is YYNGEE. The CDR3 contains 15 residues. The full variable domain, in which reference TRBV9 and TRBJ1-4 provide the parts outside the CDR3, is DSGVTQTPKHLITATGQRVTLRCSPRSGDLSVYWYQQSLDQGLQFLIQYYNGEERAKGNILERFSAQQFPDLHSELNLSSLELGDSALYFCASSTRWGGNEKLFFGSGTQLSVL.

The V and J genes are TRBV28 and TRBJ2-2, with D unclear. This CDR3 has 12 residues. Trimming shortened V by 5 bases and J by 0 bases, and 1 base separated the two germline ends. Germline CDR1 is MDHEN and CDR2 is SYDVKM. CDR3 in DNA: TGTGCCAGCAGTGCGAACACCGGGGAGCTGTTTTTT. It is translated as CASSANTGELFF.

This chain uses TRBV5-1 with TRBJ2-7, with D possibly matching TRBD1 (5 bases). V was pared by 4 bases and J by 3 bases, with 8 bases between. The CDR3 has 12 amino acids. Looked up from germline, CDR1 is SGHRS and CDR2 is YFSETQ. CDR3 in DNA: TGCGCCAGCAGCCAAGACAGCTACGAGCAGTACTTC. Translated: CASSQDSYEQYF.

The chain combines TRBV27 with TRBJ1-5; no clear D. V dropped 3 bases and J dropped 1 base, with 19 bases sitting between them. CDR3 size: 18 residues. Per germline, CDR1 MNHEY and CDR2 SMNVEV (reference sequence). The CDR3 DNA reads TGTGCCAGCAGTTTCACCTGGGCCAAATTCGGAAGCAATCAGCCCCAGCATTTT. It translates to CASSFTWAKFGSNQPQHF.

The chain couples TRBV7-9 to TRBJ2-7; no reliable D call. The CDR3 runs 14 residues. Trimming cost V 3 bases and J 4 bases, with 13 bases left between them. Germline V CDR1 and CDR2: SEHNR, FQNEAQ (reference sequence). As DNA, the CDR3 is TGTGCCAGCAGCTTGGCCGGTGGGGTATACGAGCAGTACTTC. Translation: CASSLAGGVYEQYF.

The chain couples TRBV9 to TRBJ2-6, with 14 bases matching TRBD2. Germline CDR1 and CDR2: SGDLS and YYNGEE. CDR3 length: 18 residues. Losses at the gene ends were 1 base for V and 4 bases for J; bases not matched to a gene: 4. CDR3 loop: CASSVPTSGRGGANVLTF. The CDR3 coding sequence is TGTGCCAGCAGCGTACCGACTAGCGGGAGGGGAGGGGCCAACGTCCTGACTTTC.

The rearrangement uses TRBV6-4 and TRBJ2-3; maybe TRBD1 (7 bases). The CDR3 runs 13 residues. CDR1 MRHNA and CDR2 SNTAGT come from the germline V gene. V was shortened by 8 bases and J by 2 bases, with 11 bases between the two germline ends. The CDR3 spells CASQGGDTDTQYF. The CDR3 coding sequence is TGTGCCAGCCAGGGGGGTGACACAGATACGCAGTATTTT.

This clone was counted between two and nine times. The chain combines TRBV7-2 with TRBJ2-7, with 10 bases that match TRBD2. Per the germline V gene, CDR1 is SGHTA and CDR2 is FQGNSA. Trimming removed 8 bases from V and 1 base from J; junction bases left unmatched: 5. The CDR3 covers 14 residues. The CDR3 region is CASRPLAGSYEQYF. The CDR3 nucleotides are TGTGCCAGCCGCCCACTAGCGGGGTCCTACGAGCAGTACTTC.

This clone was seen just once. The rearrangement uses TRBV7-3 and TRBJ2-7; 10 bases match TRBD1. In germline, CDR1 is SGHTA, CDR2 FQGTGA. The ends lost 5 bases at V and 0 bases at J; junction bases unmatched: 4. CDR3 length: 15 residues. The CDR3 DNA reads as TGTGCCAGCAGCCTATGGACAGGGGGCTCCTACGAGCAGTACTTC. This sequence encodes CASSLWTGGSYEQYF.

The chain carries TRBV27 and TRBJ2-1, with a weak D call TRBD1 (5 bases). V dropped 5 bases and J dropped 10 bases, with 12 bases sitting between them. The germline gives CDR1 MNHEY, CDR2 SMNVEV (reference sequence). The CDR3 runs to 12 residues. As DNA, the CDR3 is TGTGCCAGCAGTAACAGGATCGGGGAGCAGTTCTTC. The encoded protein is CASSNRIGEQFF.

This clone came up a few times. V gene TRBV5-6 combines with J gene TRBJ2-1, with D unresolved. Germline values: CDR1 SGHDT, CDR2 YYEEEE. The CDR3 spans 13 residues. The V and J ends lost 1 base and 1 base respectively, with 3 bases between them. In nucleotides, the CDR3 is TGTGCCAGCAGCTTGATGTCCTACAATGAGCAGTTCTTC. Its translation is CASSLMSYNEQFF.